This T cell receptor (beta chain) was retrieved from a study of blood T cells in healthy people across ages. Study-level background: About one barcoded beta molecule per two T cells was the capture yield of template switching.

A second roughly 6 to 12 cycle PCR used barcoded and J-beta primers. Unique molecular identifiers of 12 random nucleotides labeled each cDNA. Samples each returned at least 2.5 million CDR3-containing paired-end reads. TCRdb recomputed calls from the 5' RACE reads with MiXCR, one row per CDR3 protein. Found here are 550,000 to 750,000 distinct CDR3 sequences, about 21% of them singletons; the top ten hold about 3.6%. This clonotype was recorded many times. Its antigen is still unknown. Study-level results: Naive CD4+ cells and diversity were both higher in long-lived donors than in aged donors.

The CDR3 loop spans 14 amino acids. In germline, CDR1 is SGHTA, CDR2 FQGNSA. Losses at the gene ends were 4 bases for V and 5 bases for J; bases not matched to a gene: 5. Sequenced: blood. The chain links TRBV7-2 to TRBJ2-3, with 8 positions matching TRBD1. This TCR derives from a man aged 65-85 years in good health. CDR3 residues: CASSSGQGRDTQYF. CDR3 DNA sequence: TGTGCCAGCAGCTCAGGACAGGGTAGAGATACGCAGTATTTT.